This T cell receptor (beta chain) is drawn from a study of CD8 T cells in Susac syndrome. This CDR3 is built from 18 residues. The J segment lost 4 bases and the V segment lost 0 bases, leaving 11 bases of the junction unmatched. Germline CDR1 SNHLY, CDR2 FYNNEI. From blood CD8+ and CD4+ T cells, the TCR beta chain was sequenced. TEMRA cells were FACS-enriched, with CD8+ and CD4+ T cells isolated negatively. Reverse transcription of about 0.5 to 1 ug RNA was carried out with random hexamers. Amplification of TCR beta CDR3 spanned 54 Vbeta and 13 Jbeta via immunoSEQ multiplex PCR. TCRdb ran MiXCR on the immunoSEQ multiplex PCR reads and lists one entry per CDR3 protein. The data show hundreds of thousands of distinct CDR3 sequences, with around nine tenths seen just once and approximately 0.2% held by the top ten.

Sequencing used CD8+ T cells from PBMCs. The chain has TRBV2 and TRBJ2-3; TRBD2 agrees at 9 bases. The clonotype was recovered from a human donor with multiple sclerosis. In nucleotides, the CDR3 is TGTGCCAGCAGTGAAGCATCCGGGACTAGCACTGTCGCAGATACGCAGTATTTT. Translation: CASSEASGTSTVADTQYF.